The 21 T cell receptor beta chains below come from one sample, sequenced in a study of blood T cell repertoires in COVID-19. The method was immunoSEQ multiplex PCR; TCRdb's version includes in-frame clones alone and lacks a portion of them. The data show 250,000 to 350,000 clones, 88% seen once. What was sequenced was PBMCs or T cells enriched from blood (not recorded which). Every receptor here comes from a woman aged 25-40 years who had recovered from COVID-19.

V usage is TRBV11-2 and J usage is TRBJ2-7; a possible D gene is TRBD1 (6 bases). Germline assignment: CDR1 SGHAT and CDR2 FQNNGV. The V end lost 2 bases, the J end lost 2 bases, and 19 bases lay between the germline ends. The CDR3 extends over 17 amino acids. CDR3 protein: CASSLRGRGAAAYEQYF. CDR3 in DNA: TGTGCCAGCAGCTTAAGGGGCAGGGGCGCGGCGGCCTACGAGCAGTACTTC.

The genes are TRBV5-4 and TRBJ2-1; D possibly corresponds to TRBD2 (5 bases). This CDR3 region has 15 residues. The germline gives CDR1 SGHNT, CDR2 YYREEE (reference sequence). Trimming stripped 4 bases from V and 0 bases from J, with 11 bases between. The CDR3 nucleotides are TGTGCCAGCAGCGTCGACTACTCCTCCTACAATGAGCAGTTCTTC. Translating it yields CASSVDYSSYNEQFF.

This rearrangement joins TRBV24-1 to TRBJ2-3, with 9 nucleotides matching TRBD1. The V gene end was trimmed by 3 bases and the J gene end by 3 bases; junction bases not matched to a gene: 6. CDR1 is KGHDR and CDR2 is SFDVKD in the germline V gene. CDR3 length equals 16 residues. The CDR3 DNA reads TGTGCCACCAGTGATAGAGGACAGGGGAGGACAGATACGCAGTATTTT. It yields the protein CATSDRGQGRTDTQYF.

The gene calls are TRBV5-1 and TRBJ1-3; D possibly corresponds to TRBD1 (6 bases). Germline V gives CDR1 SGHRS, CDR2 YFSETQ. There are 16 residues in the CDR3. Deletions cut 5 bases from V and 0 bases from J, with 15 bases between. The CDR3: CASSYTGPDSGNTIYF. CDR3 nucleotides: TGCGCCAGCAGTTACACAGGGCCCGACTCTGGAAACACCATATATTTT.

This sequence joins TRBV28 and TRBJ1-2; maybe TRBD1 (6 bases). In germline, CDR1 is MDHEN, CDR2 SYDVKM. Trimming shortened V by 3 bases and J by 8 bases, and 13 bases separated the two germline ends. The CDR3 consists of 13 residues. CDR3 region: CASSFRGERGYTF. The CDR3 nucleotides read TGTGCCAGCAGTTTCAGGGGAGAGAGAGGCTACACCTTC.

CDR3 sequence: CAIRDSQLRSYNEQFF. DNA for the CDR3: TGTGCCATCAGGGACTCACAGCTCCGCTCCTACAATGAGCAGTTCTTC. The chain combines TRBV10-3 with TRBJ2-1; weak D call: TRBD2 (5 bases). Trimming removed 6 bases from V and 0 bases from J, with 15 bases in between. CDR3 length equals 16 residues. Looked up from germline, CDR1 is ENHRY and CDR2 is SYGVKD.

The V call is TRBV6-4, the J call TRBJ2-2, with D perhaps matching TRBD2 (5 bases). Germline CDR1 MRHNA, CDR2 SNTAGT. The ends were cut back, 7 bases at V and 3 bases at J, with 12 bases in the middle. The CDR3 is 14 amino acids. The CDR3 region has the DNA TGTGCCAGCACCGCCGGGGTTGACACCGGGGAGCTGTTTTTT. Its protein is CASTAGVDTGELFF.

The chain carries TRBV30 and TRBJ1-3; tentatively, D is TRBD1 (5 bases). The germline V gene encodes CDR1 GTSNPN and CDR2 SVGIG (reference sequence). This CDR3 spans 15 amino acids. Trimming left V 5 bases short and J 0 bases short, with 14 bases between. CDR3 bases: TGTGCCTGGGGGTGGGGCCGGAGCTCTGGAAACACCATATATTTT. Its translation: CAWGWGRSSGNTIYF.

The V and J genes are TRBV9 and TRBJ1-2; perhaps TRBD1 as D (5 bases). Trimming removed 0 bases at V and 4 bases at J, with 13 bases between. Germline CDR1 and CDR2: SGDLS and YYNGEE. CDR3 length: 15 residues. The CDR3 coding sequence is TGTGCCAGCAGCGTAGGAGGCAGGGTGGGCTATGGCTACACCTTC. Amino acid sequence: CASSVGGRVGYGYTF.

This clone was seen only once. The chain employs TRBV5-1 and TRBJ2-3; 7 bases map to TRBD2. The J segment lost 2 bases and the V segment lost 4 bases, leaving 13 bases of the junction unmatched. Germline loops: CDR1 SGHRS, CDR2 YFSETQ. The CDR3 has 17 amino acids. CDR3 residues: CASSHLPATSTTDTQYF. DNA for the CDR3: TGCGCCAGCAGCCATCTCCCCGCGACTAGCACCACAGATACGCAGTATTTT.

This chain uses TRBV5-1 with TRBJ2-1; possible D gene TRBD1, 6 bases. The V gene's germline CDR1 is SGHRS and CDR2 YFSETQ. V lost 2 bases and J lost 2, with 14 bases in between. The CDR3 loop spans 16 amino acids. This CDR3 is CASSFDRRATYNEQFF. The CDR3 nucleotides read TGCGCCAGCAGCTTTGACAGGCGAGCGACCTACAATGAGCAGTTCTTC.

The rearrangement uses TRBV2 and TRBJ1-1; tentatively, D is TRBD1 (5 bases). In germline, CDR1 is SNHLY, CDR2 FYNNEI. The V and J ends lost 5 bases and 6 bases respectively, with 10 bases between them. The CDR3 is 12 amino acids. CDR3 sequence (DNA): TGTGCCAGCAGTTACACAGGTGCTGAAGCTTTCTTT. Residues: CASSYTGAEAFF.

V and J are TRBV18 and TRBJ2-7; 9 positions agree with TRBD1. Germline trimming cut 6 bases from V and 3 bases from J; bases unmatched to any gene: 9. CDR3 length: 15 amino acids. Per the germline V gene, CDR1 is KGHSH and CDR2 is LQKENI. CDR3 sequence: CASSPGQGYIYEQYF. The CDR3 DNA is TGTGCCAGCTCGCCGGGACAGGGATACATCTACGAGCAGTACTTC.

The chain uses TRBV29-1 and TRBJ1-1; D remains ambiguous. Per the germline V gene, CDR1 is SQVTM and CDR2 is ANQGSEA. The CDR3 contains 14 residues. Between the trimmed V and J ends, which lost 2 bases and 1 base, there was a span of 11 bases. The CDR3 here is CSVENPRENTEAFF. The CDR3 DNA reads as TGCAGCGTTGAAAACCCACGAGAGAACACTGAAGCTTTCTTT.

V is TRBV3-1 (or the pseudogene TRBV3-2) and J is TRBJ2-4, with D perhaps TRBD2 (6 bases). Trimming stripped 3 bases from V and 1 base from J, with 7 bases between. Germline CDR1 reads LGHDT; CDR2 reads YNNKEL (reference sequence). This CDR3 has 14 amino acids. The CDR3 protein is CASSQEGAKNIQYF. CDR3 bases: TGTGCCAGCAGCCAGGAGGGGGCCAAAAACATTCAGTACTTC.

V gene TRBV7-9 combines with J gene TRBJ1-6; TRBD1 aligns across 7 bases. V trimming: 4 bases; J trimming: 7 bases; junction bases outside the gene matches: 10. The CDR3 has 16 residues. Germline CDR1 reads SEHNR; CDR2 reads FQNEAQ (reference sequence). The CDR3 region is CASSSAPTGYNSPLHF. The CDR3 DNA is TGTGCCAGCAGCTCCGCCCCGACAGGGTACAATTCACCCCTCCACTTT.

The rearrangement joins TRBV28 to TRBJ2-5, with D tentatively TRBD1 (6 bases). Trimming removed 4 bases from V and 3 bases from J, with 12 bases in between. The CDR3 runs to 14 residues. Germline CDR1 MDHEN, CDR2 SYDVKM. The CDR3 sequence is CASSSQGLEETQYF. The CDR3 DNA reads TGTGCCAGCAGTTCCCAGGGGCTAGAAGAGACCCAGTACTTC. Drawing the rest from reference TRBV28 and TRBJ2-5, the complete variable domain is DVKVTQSSRYLVKRTGEKVFLECVQDMDHENMFWYRQDPGLGLRLIYFSYDVKMKEKGDIPEGYSVSREKKERFSLILESASTNQTSMYLCASSSQGLEETQYFGPGTRLLVL.

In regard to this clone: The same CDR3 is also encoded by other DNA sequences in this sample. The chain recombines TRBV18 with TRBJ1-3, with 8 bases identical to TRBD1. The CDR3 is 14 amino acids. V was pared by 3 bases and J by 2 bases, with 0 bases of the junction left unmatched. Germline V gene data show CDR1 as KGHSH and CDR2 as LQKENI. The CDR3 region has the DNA TGTGCCAGCTCACCGGACAGGGCTGGAAACACCATATATTTT. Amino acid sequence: CASSPDRAGNTIYF. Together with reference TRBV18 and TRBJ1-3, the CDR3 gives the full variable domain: NAGVMQNPRHLVRRRGQEARLRCSPMKGHSHVYWYRQLPEEGLKFMVYLQKENIIDESGMPKERFSAEFPKEGPSILRIQQVVRGDSAAYFCASSPDRAGNTIYFGEGSWLTVV.

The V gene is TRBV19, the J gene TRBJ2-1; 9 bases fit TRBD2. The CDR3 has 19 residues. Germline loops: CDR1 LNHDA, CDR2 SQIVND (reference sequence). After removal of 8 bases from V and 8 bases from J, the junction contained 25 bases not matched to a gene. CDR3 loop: CASRFGGTGSGSVFDEQFF. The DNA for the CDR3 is TGTGCCAGTCGCTTTGGGGGGACTGGTAGCGGGAGTGTCTTCGATGAGCAGTTCTTC.

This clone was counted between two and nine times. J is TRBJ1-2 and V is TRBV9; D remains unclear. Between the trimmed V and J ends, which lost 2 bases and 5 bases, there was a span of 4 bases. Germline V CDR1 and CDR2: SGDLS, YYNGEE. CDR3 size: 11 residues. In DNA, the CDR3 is TGTGCCAGCAGCGTTAATTATGGCTACACCTTC. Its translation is CASSVNYGYTF.

CDR3 in DNA: TGTGCCAGCAGCAGGGGACTAGCGGGAATTCAGGATGAGCAGTTCTTC. It translates to CASSRGLAGIQDEQFF. V usage is TRBV11-3 and J usage is TRBJ2-1, with 13 bases lining up with TRBD2. This CDR3 contains 16 residues. Germline V lookup: CDR1 SGHNT, CDR2 YENEEA. Germline trimming cut 5 bases from V and 8 bases from J; bases unmatched to any gene: 9.